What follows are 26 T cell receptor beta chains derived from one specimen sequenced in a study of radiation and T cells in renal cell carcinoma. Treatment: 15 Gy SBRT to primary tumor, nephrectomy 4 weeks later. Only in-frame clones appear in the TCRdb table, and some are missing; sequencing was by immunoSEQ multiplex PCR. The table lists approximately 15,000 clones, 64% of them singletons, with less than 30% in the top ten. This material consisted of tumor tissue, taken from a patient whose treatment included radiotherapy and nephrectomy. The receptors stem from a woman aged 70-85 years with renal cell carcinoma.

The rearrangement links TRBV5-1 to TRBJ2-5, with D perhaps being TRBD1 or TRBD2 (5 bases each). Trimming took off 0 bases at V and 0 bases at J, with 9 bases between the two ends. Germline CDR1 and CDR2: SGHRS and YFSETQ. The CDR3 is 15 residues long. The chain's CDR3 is CASSLVGEYQETQYF. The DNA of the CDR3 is TGCGCCAGCAGCTTGGTAGGGGAGTACCAAGAGACCCAGTACTTC.

DNA for the CDR3: TGCGCCAGCACTTTACTAGCGGGGTACAATGAGCAGTTCTTC. It yields the protein CASTLLAGYNEQFF. The chain carries TRBV10-2 and TRBJ2-1; 10 positions match TRBD2. The germline CDR1 and CDR2 sequences are WSHSY and SAAADI. The CDR3 totals 14 residues. The junction had 4 bases not matched to a gene; V was cut back by 7 bases and J by 4 bases.

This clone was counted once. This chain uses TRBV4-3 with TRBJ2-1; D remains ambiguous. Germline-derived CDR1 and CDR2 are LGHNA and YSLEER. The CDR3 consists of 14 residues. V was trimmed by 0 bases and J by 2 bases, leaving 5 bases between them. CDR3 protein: CASSQDLPYNEQFF. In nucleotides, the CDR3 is TGCGCCAGCAGCCAAGATCTCCCCTACAATGAGCAGTTCTTC.

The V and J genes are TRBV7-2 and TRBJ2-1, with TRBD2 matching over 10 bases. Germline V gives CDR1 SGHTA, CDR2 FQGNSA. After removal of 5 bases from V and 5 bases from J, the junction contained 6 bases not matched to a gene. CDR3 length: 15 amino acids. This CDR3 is CASSQPGLANNEQFF. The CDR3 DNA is TGTGCCAGCAGCCAACCGGGACTAGCGAACAATGAGCAGTTCTTC.

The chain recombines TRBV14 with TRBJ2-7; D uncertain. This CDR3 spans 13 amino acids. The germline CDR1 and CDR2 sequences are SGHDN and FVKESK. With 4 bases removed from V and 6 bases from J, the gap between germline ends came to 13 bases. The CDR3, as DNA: TGTGCCAGCAGCCTCTCCAATTGGGGCGAGCAGTACTTC. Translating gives CASSLSNWGEQYF.

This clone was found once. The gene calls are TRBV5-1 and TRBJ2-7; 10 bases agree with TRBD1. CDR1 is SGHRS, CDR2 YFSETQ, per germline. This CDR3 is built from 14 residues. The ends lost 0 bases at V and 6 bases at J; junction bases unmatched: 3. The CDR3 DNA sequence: TGCGCCAGCAGCTTGGGGACAGGGGGAGGCGAGCAGTACTTC. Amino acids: CASSLGTGGGEQYF.

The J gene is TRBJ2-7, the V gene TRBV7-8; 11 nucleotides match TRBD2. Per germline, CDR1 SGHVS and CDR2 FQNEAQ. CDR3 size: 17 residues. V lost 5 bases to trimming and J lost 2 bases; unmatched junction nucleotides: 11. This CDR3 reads CASSPRETSGDPYEQYF. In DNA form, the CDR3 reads TGTGCCAGCAGCCCCCGAGAGACTAGCGGGGATCCCTACGAGCAGTACTTC.

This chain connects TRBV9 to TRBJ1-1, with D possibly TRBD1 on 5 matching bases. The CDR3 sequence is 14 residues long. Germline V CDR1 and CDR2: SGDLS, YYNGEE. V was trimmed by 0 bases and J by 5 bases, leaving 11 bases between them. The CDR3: CASSVEGTATEAFF. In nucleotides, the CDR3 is TGTGCCAGCAGCGTAGAGGGGACGGCAACTGAAGCTTTCTTT.

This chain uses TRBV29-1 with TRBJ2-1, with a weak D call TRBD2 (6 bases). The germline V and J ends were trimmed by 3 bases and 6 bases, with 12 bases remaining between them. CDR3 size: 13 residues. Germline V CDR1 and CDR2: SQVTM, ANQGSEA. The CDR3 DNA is TGCAGCGTTGAGGGGGGTTGGGGCAATGAGCAGTTCTTC. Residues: CSVEGGWGNEQFF.

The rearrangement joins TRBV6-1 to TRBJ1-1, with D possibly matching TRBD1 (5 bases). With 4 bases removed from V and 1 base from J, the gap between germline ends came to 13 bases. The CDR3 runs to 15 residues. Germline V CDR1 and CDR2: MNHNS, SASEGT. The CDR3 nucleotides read TGTGCCAGCAGTGGGGGCCCCGGCGGGAACACTGAAGCTTTCTTT. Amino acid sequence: CASSGGPGGNTEAFF.

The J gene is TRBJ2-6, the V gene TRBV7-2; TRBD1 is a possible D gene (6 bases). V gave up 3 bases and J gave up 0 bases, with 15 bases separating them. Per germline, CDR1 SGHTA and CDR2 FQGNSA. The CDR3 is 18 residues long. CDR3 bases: TGTGCCAGCAGCTTTGGGGGCGCGGTATCCTCTGGGGCCAACGTCCTGACTTTC. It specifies CASSFGGAVSSGANVLTF.

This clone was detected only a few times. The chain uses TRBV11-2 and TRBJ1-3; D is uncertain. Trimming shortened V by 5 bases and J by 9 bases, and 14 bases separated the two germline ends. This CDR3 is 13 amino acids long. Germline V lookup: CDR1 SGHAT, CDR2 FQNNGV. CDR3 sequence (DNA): TGTGCCAGCAGCCCCGGAAGTGTTGGCACCATATATTTT. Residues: CASSPGSVGTIYF.

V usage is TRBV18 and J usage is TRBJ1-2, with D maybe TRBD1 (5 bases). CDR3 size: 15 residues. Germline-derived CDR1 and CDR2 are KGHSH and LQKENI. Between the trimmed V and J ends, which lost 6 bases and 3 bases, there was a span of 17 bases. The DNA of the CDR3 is TGTGCCAGCTCCCAAGCCCTTGGCAGGGACTATGGCTACACCTTC. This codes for CASSQALGRDYGYTF.

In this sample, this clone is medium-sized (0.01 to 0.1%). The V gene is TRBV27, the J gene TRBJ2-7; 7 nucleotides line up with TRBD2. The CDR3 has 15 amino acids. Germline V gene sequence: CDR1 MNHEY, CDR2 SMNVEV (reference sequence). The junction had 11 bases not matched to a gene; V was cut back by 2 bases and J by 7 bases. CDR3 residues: CASSLVGGSPREQYF. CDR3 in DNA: TGTGCCAGCAGTTTAGTCGGGGGGAGCCCCAGGGAGCAGTACTTC.

CDR3 bases: TGTGCCAGCAGCGTAGGGGACACCCTGGGGAATGAGCAGTTCTTC. This codes for CASSVGDTLGNEQFF. The V and J genes are TRBV9 and TRBJ2-1, with D possibly matching TRBD1 (6 bases). CDR3 size: 15 residues. Germline V gene data show CDR1 as SGDLS and CDR2 as YYNGEE. Trimming removed 0 bases from V and 7 bases from J, with 14 bases in between. Full variable domain (remainder filled in from reference TRBV9 and TRBJ2-1): DSGVTQTPKHLITATGQRVTLRCSPRSGDLSVYWYQQSLDQGLQFLIQYYNGEERAKGNILERFSAQQFPDLHSELNLSSLELGDSALYFCASSVGDTLGNEQFFGPGTRLTVL.

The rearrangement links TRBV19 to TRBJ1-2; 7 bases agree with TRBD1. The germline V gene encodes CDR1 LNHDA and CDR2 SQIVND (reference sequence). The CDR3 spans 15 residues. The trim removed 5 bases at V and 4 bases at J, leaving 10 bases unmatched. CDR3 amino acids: CASSLGQERGYGYTF. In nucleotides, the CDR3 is TGTGCCAGTAGTCTCGGACAGGAGAGGGGCTATGGCTACACCTTC.

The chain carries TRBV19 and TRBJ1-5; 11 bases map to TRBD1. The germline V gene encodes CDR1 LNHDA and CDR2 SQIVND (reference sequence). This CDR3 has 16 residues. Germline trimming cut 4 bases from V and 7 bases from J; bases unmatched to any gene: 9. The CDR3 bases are TGTGCCAGTAGTAGACAATGGGACAGGGGGGGGCAGCCCCAGCATTTT. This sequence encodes CASSRQWDRGGQPQHF.

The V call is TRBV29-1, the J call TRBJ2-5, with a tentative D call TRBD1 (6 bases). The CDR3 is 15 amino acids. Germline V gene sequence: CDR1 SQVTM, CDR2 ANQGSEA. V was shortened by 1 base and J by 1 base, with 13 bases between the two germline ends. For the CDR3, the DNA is TGCAGCGTTGAAGGAGAGGGACAACTCCAAGAGACCCAGTACTTC. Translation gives CSVEGEGQLQETQYF. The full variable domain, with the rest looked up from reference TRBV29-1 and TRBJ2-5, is SAVISQKPSRDICQRGTSLTIQCQVDSQVTMMFWYRQQPGQSLTLIATANQGSEATYESGFVIDKFPISRPNLTFSTLTVSNMSPEDSSIYLCSVEGEGQLQETQYFGPGTRLLVL.

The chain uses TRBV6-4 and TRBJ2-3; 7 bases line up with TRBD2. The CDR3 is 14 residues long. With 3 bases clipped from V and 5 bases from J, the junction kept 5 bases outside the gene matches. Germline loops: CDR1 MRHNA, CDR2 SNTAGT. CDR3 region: CASSDGLEGDTQYF. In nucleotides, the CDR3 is TGTGCCAGCAGTGATGGACTAGAGGGAGATACGCAGTATTTT.

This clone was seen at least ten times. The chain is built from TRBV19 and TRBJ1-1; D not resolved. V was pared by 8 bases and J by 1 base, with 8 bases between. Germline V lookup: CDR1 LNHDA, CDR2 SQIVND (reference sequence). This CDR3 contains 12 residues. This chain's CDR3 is CASSTGNTEAFF. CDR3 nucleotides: TGTGCCAGTTCGACTGGGAACACTGAAGCTTTCTTT.

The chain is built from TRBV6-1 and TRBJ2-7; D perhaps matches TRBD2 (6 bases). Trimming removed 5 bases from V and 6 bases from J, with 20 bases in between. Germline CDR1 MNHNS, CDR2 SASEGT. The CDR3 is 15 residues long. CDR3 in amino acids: CASSPMLQGGGEQYF. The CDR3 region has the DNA TGTGCCAGCAGTCCTATGCTTCAGGGAGGAGGCGAGCAGTACTTC.

The CDR3 nucleotides read TGTGCCAGCTCGGCTTTGTATTTGGGGGACCCAGAAAATCAGCCCCAGCATTTT. It encodes CASSALYLGDPENQPQHF. This chain connects TRBV18 to TRBJ1-5; possibly TRBD1 for D (5 bases). V lost 6 bases, J lost 4 bases, and 25 bases lay in between. This CDR3 contains 18 residues. The germline gives CDR1 KGHSH, CDR2 LQKENI.

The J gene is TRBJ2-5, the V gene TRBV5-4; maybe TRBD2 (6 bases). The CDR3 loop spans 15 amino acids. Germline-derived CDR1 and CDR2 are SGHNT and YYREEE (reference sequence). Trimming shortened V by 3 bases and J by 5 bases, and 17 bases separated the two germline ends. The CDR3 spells CASSSGTSSEETQYF. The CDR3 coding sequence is TGTGCCAGCAGCTCGGGGACTTCCTCAGAGGAGACCCAGTACTTC.

CDR3 amino acids: CASSVSQGGNTEAFF. The CDR3 DNA is TGTGCCAGCAGCGTCTCCCAGGGAGGAAACACTGAAGCTTTCTTT. This sequence joins TRBV9 and TRBJ1-1; D may be TRBD1 (5 bases). Germline lookup yields CDR1 SGDLS and CDR2 YYNGEE. This CDR3 spans 15 amino acids. The V end was cut by 2 bases, the J end by 2 bases, with 13 bases between.

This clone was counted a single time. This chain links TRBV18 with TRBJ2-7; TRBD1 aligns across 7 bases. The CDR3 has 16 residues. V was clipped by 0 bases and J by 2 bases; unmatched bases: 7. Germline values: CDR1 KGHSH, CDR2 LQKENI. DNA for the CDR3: TGTGCCAGCTCACCACCGCAGGGGGATATACCCTACGAGCAGTACTTC. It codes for CASSPPQGDIPYEQYF.

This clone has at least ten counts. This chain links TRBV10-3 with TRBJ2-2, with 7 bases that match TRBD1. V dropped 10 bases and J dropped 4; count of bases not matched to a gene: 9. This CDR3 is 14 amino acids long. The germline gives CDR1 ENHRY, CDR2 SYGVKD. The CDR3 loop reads CATRRQGGTGELFF. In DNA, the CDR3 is TGTGCCACGAGGAGACAGGGCGGCACCGGGGAGCTGTTTTTT.